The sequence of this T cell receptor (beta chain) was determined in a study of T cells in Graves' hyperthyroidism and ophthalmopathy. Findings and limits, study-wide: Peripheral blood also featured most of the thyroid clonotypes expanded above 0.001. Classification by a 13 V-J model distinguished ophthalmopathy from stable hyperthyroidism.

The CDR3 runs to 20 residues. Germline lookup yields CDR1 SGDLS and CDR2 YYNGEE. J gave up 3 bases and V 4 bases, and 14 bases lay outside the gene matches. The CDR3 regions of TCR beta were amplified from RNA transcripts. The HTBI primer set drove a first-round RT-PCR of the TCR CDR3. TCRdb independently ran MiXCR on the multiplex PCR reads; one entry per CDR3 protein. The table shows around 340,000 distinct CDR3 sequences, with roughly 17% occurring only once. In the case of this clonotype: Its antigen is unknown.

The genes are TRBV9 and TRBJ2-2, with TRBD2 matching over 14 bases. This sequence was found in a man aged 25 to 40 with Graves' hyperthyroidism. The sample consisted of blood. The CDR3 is CASSPRLAGGRVADTGELFF. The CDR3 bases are TGTGCCAGCAGCCCCCGACTAGCGGGAGGGAGGGTGGCCGACACCGGGGAGCTGTTTTTT.